One and the same sample provided the 17 T cell receptor beta chains below, sequenced in a study of CXCR3-negative and CXCR3-positive naive CD8 T cells. Their specific antigens are unknown. Libraries were UMI-labeled 5' RACE TRB cDNA. TCRdb re-called the 5' RACE reads and gives one entry per CDR3 protein, without DNA. The sample has some 130,000 distinct CDR3 sequences; the top ten hold around 0.41%. Study-wide results and caveats: Naive cells that were CXCR3-positive had more hydrophobic TRB CDR3s (compared with CXCR3-negative naive cells).

Sequenced input: naive CXCR3+ CD8+ T cells from blood. Specified subset: CD45RO-CCR7+CD27+CD95- naive CD8+ T cells expressing CXCR3 (TNR3+). The receptors here all came from a human donor in good health. Some clones in this sample may be carry-over from other donors' samples.

This chain connects TRBV3-1 to TRBJ2-7; TCRdb names TRBD1, which stays unverified in the absence of DNA. CDR1 and CDR2 (germline): LGHDT, YNNKEL (reference sequence). The CDR3 has 12 amino acids. CDR3 sequence reads: CASSRDGNVEYF.

The chain joins TRBV20-1 to TRBJ2-7. CDR1 and CDR2 from the germline V gene are DFQATT and SNEGSKA (reference sequence). CDR3 length: 14 amino acids. CDR3 residues: CSARGHLLSYEQYF.

V gene TRBV29-1 combines with J gene TRBJ2-7. The CDR3 covers 15 residues. Germline V lookup: CDR1 SQVTM, CDR2 ANQGSEA. The CDR3 spells CSVGDAGPSSYEQYF.

The rearrangement links TRBV6-2 or TRBV6-3 to TRBJ2-7. Germline assignment: CDR1 MNHEY and CDR2 SVGEGT. The length of the CDR3 is 13 residues. The CDR3 sequence is CASSYSRSYEQYF.

The V call is TRBV20-1, the J call TRBJ2-1; TCRdb selects TRBD1, and the lack of DNA leaves this call unchecked. Per germline, CDR1 DFQATT and CDR2 SNEGSKA (reference sequence). This CDR3 has 15 residues. The chain's CDR3 is CSATGRGDAYNEQFF.

The CDR3 protein is CASSLPGQSTTQRQETQYF. This chain uses TRBV7-9 with TRBJ2-5; TCRdb calls TRBD1, which cannot be checked without DNA. Germline V CDR1 and CDR2: SEHNR, FQNEAQ (reference sequence). This CDR3 is 19 amino acids long. Full variable domain (remainder filled in from reference TRBV7-9 and TRBJ2-5): DTGVSQNPRHKITKRGQNVTFRCDPISEHNRLYWYRQTLGQGPEFLTYFQNEAQLEKSRLLSDRFSAERPKGSFSTLEIQRTEQGDSAMYLCASSLPGQSTTQRQETQYFGPGTRLLVL.

The genes are TRBV5-1 and TRBJ2-7; TCRdb's D call of TRBD2 is untestable without DNA. This CDR3 comprises 13 residues. Germline CDR1 reads SGHRS; CDR2 reads YFSETQ. CDR3 amino acids: CASSWLAGGEQYF.

V usage is TRBV29-1 and J usage is TRBJ1-3; without DNA, the TCRdb call of TRBD1 cannot be checked. Germline assignment: CDR1 SQVTM and CDR2 ANQGSEA. CDR3 length equals 13 residues. CDR3 sequence reads: CSVLGQDRNTIYF.

V gene TRBV2 combines with J gene TRBJ1-2; there is no DNA to check the TCRdb D call of TRBD1. Germline V gives CDR1 SNHLY, CDR2 FYNNEI. CDR3 length: 14 amino acids. Here the CDR3 reads CASSGGDRYYGYTF.

CDR3: CPSSTTVPGLAVGQYF. This chain joins TRBV7-8 and TRBJ2-7; TCRdb reports TRBD2, a call that lacks DNA to check it against. Germline V CDR1 and CDR2: SGHVS, FQNEAQ. This CDR3 has 16 amino acids.

The V and J genes are TRBV12-3 or TRBV12-4 and TRBJ2-5; TCRdb indicates TRBD1, and absent DNA this call remains unverified. The CDR3 consists of 16 residues. This chain's CDR3 is CASSLASPRPGETQYF.

J is TRBJ2-6 and V is TRBV6-5. The CDR3 spans 15 residues. Germline CDR1 and CDR2: MNHEY and SVGAGI. CDR3 in amino acids: CASSYRSSGANVLTF.

The chain couples TRBV25-1 to TRBJ1-1; TCRdb names TRBD1, which stays unverified in the absence of DNA. CDR1 is MGHDK, CDR2 SYGVNS, per germline. This CDR3 is 14 amino acids long. CDR3: CASSAEGLLAEAFF.

J is TRBJ1-4 and V is TRBV5-1; TCRdb outputs TRBD1, but without DNA this stays unchecked. The germline CDR1 and CDR2 sequences are SGHRS and YFSETQ. The CDR3 spans 17 residues. CDR3 loop: CASAPGSRFTTNEKLFF.

J is TRBJ1-2 and V is TRBV5-1. Germline V gene lookup returns CDR1 SGHRS and CDR2 YFSETQ. This CDR3 has 11 residues. This chain's CDR3 is CASFDNYGYTF. The variable domain in full, completed from reference TRBV5-1 and TRBJ1-2, reads KAGVTQTPRYLIKTRGQQVTLSCSPISGHRSVSWYQQTPGQGLQFLFEYFSETQRNKGNFPGRFSGRQFSNSRSEMNVSTLELGDSALYLCASFDNYGYTFGSGTRLTVV.

The CDR3 sequence: CSVEGTSYNEQFF. This chain connects TRBV29-1 to TRBJ2-1. Germline V lookup: CDR1 SQVTM, CDR2 ANQGSEA. There are 13 residues in the CDR3.

This CDR3 is CASNPGYSYNEQFF. The chain recombines TRBV3-1 with TRBJ2-1. The CDR3 length is 14 residues. Germline CDR1 reads LGHDT; CDR2 reads YNNKEL (reference sequence).